This T cell receptor beta chain was captured in a study of shared clonotypes between healthy human individuals. Germline V gene data show CDR1 as SGDLS and CDR2 as YYNGEE. The CDR3 spans 14 residues. Between the trimmed V and J ends, which lost 3 bases and 2 bases, there was a span of 11 bases. The table came from immunoSEQ multiplex PCR; TCRdb's copy has only in-frame clones and leaves some out. Among around 2.5 million clones listed, roughly 93% were seen once. Sequenced: naive CD4+ T cells from PBMCs. Noted subset: CD45RA+ positively selected. The chain employs TRBV9 and TRBJ1-1; D possibly corresponds to TRBD1 (5 bases). The receptor comes from a man between 18 and 35 years old in good health. Some clones in this sample may be carry-over from other donors' samples. This CDR3 reads CASSATQGNTEAFF. In DNA, the CDR3 is TGTGCCAGCAGCGCTACCCAGGGAAACACTGAAGCTTTCTTT.